This T cell receptor beta chain was captured by sequencing in a study of OX40 agonist ivuxolimab in advanced cancers. For the study at large: Ivuxolimab is an agonistic anti-OX40 (CD134) antibody, and patients were treated with it.

With regard to this clone: Its antigen remains unidentified.

Profiled with immunoSEQ multiplex PCR; TCRdb holds only in-frame clones, not every one. The sample includes roughly 60,000 clones, about 83% of them seen just once. The CDR3 is 14 residues long. J was trimmed by 6 bases and V by 5 bases; bases with no gene match: 6. The germline CDR1 and CDR2 sequences are MNHEY and SVGAGI. Study-wide points: CD8+ T cells were the subset that, on average, had more expanded clones than CD4+. Dose levels from 0.1 to 3.0 mg/kg saw CD4+ and CD8+ blood T cells expand clonally by week 6.

This receptor was obtained from an adult with an advanced solid tumor such as melanoma, head and neck, liver or kidney cancer. The source material was CD4+ or CD8+ T cells sorted from blood, sampled in a trial of the OX40 agonist ivuxolimab. This sequence joins TRBV6-5 and TRBJ2-7; 11 positions agree with TRBD2. CDR3 protein: CASSDLAGGFEQYF. CDR3 sequence (DNA): TGTGCCAGCAGTGACTTAGCGGGAGGGTTCGAGCAGTACTTC.